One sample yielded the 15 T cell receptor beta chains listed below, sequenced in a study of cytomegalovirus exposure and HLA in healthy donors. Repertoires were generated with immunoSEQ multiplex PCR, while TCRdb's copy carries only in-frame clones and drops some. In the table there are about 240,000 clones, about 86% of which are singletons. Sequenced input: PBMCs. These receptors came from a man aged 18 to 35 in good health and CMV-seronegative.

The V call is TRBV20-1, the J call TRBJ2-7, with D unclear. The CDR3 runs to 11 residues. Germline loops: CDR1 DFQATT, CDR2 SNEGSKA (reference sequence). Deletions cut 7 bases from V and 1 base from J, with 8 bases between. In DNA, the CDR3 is TGCAGTGGAGCCGATTCCTACGAGCAGTACTTC. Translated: CSGADSYEQYF.

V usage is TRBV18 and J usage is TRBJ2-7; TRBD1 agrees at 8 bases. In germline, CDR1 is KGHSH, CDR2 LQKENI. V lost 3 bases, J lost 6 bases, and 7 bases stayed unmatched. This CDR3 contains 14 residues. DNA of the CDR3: TGTGCCAGCTCACCCGGGACAGGTCTGGCCGAGCAGTACTTC. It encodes CASSPGTGLAEQYF.

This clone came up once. CDR3 sequence: CASSPREGGTGDTQYF. The CDR3 nucleotides are TGTGCCAGCAGCCCGCGTGAGGGCGGGACTGGAGATACGCAGTATTTT. V usage is TRBV9 and J usage is TRBJ2-3, with a possible D match to TRBD2 (6 bases). Between the trimmed V and J ends, which lost 4 bases and 5 bases, there was a span of 20 bases. Germline V gene data show CDR1 as SGDLS and CDR2 as YYNGEE. The CDR3 extends over 16 amino acids.

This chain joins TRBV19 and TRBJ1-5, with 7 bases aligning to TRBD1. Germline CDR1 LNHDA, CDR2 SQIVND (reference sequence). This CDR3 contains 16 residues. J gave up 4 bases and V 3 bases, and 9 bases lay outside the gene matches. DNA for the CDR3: TGTGCCAGTAGTATTACCGACCGGGACAGAAATCAGCCCCAGCATTTT. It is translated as CASSITDRDRNQPQHF. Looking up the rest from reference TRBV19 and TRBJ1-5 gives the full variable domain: DGGITQSPKYLFRKEGQNVTLSCEQNLNHDAMYWYRQDPGQGLRLIYYSQIVNDFQKGDIAEGYSVSREKKESFPLTVTSAQKNPTAFYLCASSITDRDRNQPQHFGDGTRLSIL.

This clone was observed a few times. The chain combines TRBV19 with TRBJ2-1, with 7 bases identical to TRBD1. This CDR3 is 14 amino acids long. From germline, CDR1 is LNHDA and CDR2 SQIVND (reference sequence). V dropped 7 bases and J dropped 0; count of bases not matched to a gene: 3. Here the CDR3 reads CASKGASSYNEQFF. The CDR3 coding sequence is TGTGCCAGTAAGGGGGCGAGCTCCTACAATGAGCAGTTCTTC. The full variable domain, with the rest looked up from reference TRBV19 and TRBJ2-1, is DGGITQSPKYLFRKEGQNVTLSCEQNLNHDAMYWYRQDPGQGLRLIYYSQIVNDFQKGDIAEGYSVSREKKESFPLTVTSAQKNPTAFYLCASKGASSYNEQFFGPGTRLTVL.

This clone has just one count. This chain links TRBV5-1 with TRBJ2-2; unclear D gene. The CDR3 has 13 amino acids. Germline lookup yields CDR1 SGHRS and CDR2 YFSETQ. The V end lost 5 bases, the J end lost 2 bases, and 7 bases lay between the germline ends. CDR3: CASRQDNTGELFF. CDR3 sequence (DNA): TGCGCCAGCAGGCAGGATAACACCGGGGAGCTGTTTTTT. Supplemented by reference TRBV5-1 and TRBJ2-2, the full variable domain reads KAGVTQTPRYLIKTRGQQVTLSCSPISGHRSVSWYQQTPGQGLQFLFEYFSETQRNKGNFPGRFSGRQFSNSRSEMNVSTLELGDSALYLCASRQDNTGELFFGEGSRLTVL.

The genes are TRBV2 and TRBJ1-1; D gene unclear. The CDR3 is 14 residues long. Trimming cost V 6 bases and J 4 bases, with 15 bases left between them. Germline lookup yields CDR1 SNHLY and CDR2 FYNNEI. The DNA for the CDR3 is TGTGCCAGCAGCCTGGGCAGTTCGAGCACTGAAGCTTTCTTT. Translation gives CASSLGSSSTEAFF.

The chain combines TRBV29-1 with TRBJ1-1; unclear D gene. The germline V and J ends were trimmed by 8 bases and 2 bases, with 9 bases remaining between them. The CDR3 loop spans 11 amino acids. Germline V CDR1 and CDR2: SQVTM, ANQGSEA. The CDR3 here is CSIKTNTEAFF. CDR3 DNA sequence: TGCAGCATAAAAACAAACACTGAAGCTTTCTTT.

The CDR3 DNA is TGCAGCGTTCGTCAATCTCCTACTAGCGGGAGTCTTCTAAGTGAGCAGTTCTTC. This gives the protein CSVRQSPTSGSLLSEQFF. This chain links TRBV29-1 with TRBJ2-1, with TRBD2 matching over 11 bases. The CDR3 spans 18 residues. V lost 5 bases and J lost 9; bases outside the gene matches: 21. Per the germline V gene, CDR1 is SQVTM and CDR2 is ANQGSEA.

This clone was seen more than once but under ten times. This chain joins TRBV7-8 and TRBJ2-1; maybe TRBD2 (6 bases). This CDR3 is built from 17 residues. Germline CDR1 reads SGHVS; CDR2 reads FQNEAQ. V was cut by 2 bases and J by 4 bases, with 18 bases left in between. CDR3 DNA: TGTGCCAGCAGCTTAAGTCTCGGCAGCGGGCCTTACAATGAGCAGTTCTTC. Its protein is CASSLSLGSGPYNEQFF.

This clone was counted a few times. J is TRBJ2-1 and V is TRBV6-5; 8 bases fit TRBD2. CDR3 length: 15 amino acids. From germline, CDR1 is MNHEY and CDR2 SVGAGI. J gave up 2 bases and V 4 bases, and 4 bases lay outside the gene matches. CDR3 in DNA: TGTGCCAGCAGTTTAAGCGGGAGCCCCTACAATGAGCAGTTCTTC. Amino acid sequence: CASSLSGSPYNEQFF.

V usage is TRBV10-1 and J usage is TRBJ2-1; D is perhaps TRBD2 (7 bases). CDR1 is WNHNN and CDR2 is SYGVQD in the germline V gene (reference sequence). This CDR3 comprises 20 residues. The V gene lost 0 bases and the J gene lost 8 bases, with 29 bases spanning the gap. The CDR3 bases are TGCGCCAGCAGTGAGTCAGGAGGATCCCCCGGTGGGGGGGCTAGAGATGAGCAGTTCTTC. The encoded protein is CASSESGGSPGGGARDEQFF.

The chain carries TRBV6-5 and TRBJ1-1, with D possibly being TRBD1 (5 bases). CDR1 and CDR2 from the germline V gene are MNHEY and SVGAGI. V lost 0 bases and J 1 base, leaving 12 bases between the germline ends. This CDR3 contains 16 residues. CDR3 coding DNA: TGTGCCAGCAGTTACTCAACGGGGGGACCGAACACTGAAGCTTTCTTT. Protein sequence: CASSYSTGGPNTEAFF.

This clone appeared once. CDR3 protein: CASTPVGGGLYGYTF. In DNA, the CDR3 is TGTGCCAGCACTCCCGTTGGGGGAGGACTTTATGGCTACACCTTC. The V call is TRBV6-5, the J call TRBJ1-2, with TRBD1 as a possible D gene (5 bases). Looked up from germline, CDR1 is MNHEY and CDR2 is SVGAGI. Trimming took off 7 bases at V and 5 bases at J, with 20 bases between the two ends. CDR3 size: 15 residues.

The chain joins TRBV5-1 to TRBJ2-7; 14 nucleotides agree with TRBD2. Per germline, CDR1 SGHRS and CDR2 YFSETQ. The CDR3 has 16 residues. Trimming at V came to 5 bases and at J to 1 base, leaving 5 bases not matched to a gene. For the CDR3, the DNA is TGCGCCAGCAGAGCTGGGACTAGCGGGAGTTCCTACGAGCAGTACTTC. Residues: CASRAGTSGSSYEQYF.